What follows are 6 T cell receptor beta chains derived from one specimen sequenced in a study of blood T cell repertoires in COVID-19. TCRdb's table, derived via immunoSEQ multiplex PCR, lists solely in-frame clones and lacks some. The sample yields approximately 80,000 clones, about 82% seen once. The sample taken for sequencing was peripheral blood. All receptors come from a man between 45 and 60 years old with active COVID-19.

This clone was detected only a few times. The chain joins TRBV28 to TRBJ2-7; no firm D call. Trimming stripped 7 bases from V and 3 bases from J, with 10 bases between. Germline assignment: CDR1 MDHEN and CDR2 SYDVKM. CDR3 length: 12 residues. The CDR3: CASTQQFYEQYF. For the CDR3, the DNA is TGTGCCAGCACACAGCAATTCTACGAGCAGTACTTC.

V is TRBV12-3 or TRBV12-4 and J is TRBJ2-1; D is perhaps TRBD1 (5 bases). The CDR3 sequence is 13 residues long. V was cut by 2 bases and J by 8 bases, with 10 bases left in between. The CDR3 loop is CASSLSGIDEQFF. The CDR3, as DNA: TGTGCCAGCAGTTTATCAGGGATAGATGAGCAGTTCTTC.

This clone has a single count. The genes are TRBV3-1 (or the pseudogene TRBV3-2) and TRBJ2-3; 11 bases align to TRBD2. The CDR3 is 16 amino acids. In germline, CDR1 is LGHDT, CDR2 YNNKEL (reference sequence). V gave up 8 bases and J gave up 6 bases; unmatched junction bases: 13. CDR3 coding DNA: TGTGCCAGCTCACCCCTTAGCGGGGGGGAAAGCGATACGCAGTATTTT. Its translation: CASSPLSGGESDTQYF.

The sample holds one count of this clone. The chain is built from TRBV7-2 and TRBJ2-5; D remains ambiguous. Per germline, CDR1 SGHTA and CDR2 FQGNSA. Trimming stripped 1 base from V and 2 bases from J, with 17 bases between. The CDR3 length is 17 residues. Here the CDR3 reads CASSLEVALISQETQYF. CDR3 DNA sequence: TGTGCCAGCAGCTTAGAAGTAGCCCTAATCTCTCAAGAGACCCAGTACTTC.

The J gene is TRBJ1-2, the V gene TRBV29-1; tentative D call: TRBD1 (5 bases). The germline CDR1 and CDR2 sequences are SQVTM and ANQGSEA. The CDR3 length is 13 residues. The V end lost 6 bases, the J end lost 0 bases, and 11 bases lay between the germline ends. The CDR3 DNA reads TGCAGCGTCCTCTGGGGCACTAACTATGGCTACACCTTC. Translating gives CSVLWGTNYGYTF.

The CDR3 sequence: CASSTTGFYGYTF. In DNA form, the CDR3 reads TGTGCCAGTAGTACTACAGGGTTCTATGGCTACACCTTC. The chain couples TRBV19 to TRBJ1-2, with D perhaps TRBD1 (6 bases). V lost 4 bases, J lost 4 bases, and 10 bases lay in between. The CDR3 consists of 13 residues. Per germline, CDR1 LNHDA and CDR2 SQIVND (reference sequence).